Given below is one T cell receptor (beta chain) in context. The sample originates from a study of T cell responses to AZD1222 COVID-19 vaccine. Produced via immunoSEQ multiplex PCR; TCRdb's table is partial and in-frame only. Of fewer than 200,000 clones detected, about 91% appear once; the ten largest clones hold more than 9%. The V and J ends lost 4 bases and 4 bases respectively, with 23 bases between them. The CDR3 is made up of 17 amino acids. Germline V CDR1 and CDR2: SGHRS, YFSETQ. This TCR was sampled from an adult who received the AZD1222 COVID-19 vaccine. The sequencing used peripheral blood, collected 28 days after the second AZD1222 dose. The chain couples TRBV5-1 to TRBJ1-1, with D tentatively TRBD1 (6 bases). This chain's CDR3 is CASSRGLFGADSTEAFF. In DNA, the CDR3 is TGCGCCAGCAGCCGGGGGCTCTTTGGAGCGGATAGCACTGAAGCTTTCTTT.